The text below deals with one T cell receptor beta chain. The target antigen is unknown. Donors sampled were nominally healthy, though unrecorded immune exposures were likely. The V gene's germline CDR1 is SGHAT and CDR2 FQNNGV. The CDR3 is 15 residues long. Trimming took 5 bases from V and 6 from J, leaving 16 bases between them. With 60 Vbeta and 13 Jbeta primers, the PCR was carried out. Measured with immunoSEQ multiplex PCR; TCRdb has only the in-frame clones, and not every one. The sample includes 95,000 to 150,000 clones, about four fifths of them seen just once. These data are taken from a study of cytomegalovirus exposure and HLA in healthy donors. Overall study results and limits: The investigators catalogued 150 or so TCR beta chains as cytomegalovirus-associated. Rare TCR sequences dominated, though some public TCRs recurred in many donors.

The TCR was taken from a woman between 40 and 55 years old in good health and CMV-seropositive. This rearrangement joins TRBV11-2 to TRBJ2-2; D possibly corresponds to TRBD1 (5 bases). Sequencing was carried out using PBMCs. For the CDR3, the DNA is TGTGCCAGCAGCGCCCGCGCAGGGTCGGCCGGGGAGCTGTTTTTT. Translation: CASSARAGSAGELFF.